This T cell receptor beta chain was sequenced in a study of T cell responses to AZD1222 COVID-19 vaccine. The study, taken as a whole, reports: Epitopes outside B.1.351 and B.1.1.7 mutated regions reportedly drew nearly half of spike TCRs. Repertoire samples came only from after the peak T cell response.

The CDR3 covers 15 residues. V was trimmed by 6 bases and J by 0 bases, leaving 12 bases between them. Germline V gene lookup returns CDR1 GTSNPN and CDR2 SVGIG (reference sequence). Here immunoSEQ multiplex PCR was the method, and the copy in TCRdb shows in-frame clones only, minus some. The sample includes about 140,000 clones, about nine tenths of them seen just once. Comment on this clone: The antigen remains undetermined.

Material: peripheral blood, obtained on day 0 of AZD1222 vaccination. This clonotype was obtained from an adult in good health. The V call is TRBV30, the J call TRBJ1-6; weak D call: TRBD1 (6 bases). This CDR3 is CACWDISSYNSPLHF. DNA of the CDR3: TGTGCCTGTTGGGACATTAGCTCCTATAATTCACCCCTCCACTTT.